This record looks at one TCR beta chain sequence and its context. This entry comes from a study of control samples from healthy donors and cancer patients. Sequencing used immunoSEQ multiplex PCR; TCRdb keeps in-frame clones, though not all of them. This repertoire shows tens of thousands of clones, around nine tenths found once; its top ten account for more than 5%. Sequenced: blood. The clonotype comes from a woman between 50 and 59 years old in good health.

CDR3 sequence (DNA): TGTGCCAGTACAAGAGGGGGAAATGGCTACACCTTC. Protein sequence: CASTRGGNGYTF. The chain is built from TRBV19 and TRBJ1-2; D is possibly TRBD1 (6 bases). The CDR3 totals 12 residues. Germline values: CDR1 LNHDA, CDR2 SQIVND (reference sequence). Trimming removed 7 bases at V and 6 bases at J, with 12 bases between.